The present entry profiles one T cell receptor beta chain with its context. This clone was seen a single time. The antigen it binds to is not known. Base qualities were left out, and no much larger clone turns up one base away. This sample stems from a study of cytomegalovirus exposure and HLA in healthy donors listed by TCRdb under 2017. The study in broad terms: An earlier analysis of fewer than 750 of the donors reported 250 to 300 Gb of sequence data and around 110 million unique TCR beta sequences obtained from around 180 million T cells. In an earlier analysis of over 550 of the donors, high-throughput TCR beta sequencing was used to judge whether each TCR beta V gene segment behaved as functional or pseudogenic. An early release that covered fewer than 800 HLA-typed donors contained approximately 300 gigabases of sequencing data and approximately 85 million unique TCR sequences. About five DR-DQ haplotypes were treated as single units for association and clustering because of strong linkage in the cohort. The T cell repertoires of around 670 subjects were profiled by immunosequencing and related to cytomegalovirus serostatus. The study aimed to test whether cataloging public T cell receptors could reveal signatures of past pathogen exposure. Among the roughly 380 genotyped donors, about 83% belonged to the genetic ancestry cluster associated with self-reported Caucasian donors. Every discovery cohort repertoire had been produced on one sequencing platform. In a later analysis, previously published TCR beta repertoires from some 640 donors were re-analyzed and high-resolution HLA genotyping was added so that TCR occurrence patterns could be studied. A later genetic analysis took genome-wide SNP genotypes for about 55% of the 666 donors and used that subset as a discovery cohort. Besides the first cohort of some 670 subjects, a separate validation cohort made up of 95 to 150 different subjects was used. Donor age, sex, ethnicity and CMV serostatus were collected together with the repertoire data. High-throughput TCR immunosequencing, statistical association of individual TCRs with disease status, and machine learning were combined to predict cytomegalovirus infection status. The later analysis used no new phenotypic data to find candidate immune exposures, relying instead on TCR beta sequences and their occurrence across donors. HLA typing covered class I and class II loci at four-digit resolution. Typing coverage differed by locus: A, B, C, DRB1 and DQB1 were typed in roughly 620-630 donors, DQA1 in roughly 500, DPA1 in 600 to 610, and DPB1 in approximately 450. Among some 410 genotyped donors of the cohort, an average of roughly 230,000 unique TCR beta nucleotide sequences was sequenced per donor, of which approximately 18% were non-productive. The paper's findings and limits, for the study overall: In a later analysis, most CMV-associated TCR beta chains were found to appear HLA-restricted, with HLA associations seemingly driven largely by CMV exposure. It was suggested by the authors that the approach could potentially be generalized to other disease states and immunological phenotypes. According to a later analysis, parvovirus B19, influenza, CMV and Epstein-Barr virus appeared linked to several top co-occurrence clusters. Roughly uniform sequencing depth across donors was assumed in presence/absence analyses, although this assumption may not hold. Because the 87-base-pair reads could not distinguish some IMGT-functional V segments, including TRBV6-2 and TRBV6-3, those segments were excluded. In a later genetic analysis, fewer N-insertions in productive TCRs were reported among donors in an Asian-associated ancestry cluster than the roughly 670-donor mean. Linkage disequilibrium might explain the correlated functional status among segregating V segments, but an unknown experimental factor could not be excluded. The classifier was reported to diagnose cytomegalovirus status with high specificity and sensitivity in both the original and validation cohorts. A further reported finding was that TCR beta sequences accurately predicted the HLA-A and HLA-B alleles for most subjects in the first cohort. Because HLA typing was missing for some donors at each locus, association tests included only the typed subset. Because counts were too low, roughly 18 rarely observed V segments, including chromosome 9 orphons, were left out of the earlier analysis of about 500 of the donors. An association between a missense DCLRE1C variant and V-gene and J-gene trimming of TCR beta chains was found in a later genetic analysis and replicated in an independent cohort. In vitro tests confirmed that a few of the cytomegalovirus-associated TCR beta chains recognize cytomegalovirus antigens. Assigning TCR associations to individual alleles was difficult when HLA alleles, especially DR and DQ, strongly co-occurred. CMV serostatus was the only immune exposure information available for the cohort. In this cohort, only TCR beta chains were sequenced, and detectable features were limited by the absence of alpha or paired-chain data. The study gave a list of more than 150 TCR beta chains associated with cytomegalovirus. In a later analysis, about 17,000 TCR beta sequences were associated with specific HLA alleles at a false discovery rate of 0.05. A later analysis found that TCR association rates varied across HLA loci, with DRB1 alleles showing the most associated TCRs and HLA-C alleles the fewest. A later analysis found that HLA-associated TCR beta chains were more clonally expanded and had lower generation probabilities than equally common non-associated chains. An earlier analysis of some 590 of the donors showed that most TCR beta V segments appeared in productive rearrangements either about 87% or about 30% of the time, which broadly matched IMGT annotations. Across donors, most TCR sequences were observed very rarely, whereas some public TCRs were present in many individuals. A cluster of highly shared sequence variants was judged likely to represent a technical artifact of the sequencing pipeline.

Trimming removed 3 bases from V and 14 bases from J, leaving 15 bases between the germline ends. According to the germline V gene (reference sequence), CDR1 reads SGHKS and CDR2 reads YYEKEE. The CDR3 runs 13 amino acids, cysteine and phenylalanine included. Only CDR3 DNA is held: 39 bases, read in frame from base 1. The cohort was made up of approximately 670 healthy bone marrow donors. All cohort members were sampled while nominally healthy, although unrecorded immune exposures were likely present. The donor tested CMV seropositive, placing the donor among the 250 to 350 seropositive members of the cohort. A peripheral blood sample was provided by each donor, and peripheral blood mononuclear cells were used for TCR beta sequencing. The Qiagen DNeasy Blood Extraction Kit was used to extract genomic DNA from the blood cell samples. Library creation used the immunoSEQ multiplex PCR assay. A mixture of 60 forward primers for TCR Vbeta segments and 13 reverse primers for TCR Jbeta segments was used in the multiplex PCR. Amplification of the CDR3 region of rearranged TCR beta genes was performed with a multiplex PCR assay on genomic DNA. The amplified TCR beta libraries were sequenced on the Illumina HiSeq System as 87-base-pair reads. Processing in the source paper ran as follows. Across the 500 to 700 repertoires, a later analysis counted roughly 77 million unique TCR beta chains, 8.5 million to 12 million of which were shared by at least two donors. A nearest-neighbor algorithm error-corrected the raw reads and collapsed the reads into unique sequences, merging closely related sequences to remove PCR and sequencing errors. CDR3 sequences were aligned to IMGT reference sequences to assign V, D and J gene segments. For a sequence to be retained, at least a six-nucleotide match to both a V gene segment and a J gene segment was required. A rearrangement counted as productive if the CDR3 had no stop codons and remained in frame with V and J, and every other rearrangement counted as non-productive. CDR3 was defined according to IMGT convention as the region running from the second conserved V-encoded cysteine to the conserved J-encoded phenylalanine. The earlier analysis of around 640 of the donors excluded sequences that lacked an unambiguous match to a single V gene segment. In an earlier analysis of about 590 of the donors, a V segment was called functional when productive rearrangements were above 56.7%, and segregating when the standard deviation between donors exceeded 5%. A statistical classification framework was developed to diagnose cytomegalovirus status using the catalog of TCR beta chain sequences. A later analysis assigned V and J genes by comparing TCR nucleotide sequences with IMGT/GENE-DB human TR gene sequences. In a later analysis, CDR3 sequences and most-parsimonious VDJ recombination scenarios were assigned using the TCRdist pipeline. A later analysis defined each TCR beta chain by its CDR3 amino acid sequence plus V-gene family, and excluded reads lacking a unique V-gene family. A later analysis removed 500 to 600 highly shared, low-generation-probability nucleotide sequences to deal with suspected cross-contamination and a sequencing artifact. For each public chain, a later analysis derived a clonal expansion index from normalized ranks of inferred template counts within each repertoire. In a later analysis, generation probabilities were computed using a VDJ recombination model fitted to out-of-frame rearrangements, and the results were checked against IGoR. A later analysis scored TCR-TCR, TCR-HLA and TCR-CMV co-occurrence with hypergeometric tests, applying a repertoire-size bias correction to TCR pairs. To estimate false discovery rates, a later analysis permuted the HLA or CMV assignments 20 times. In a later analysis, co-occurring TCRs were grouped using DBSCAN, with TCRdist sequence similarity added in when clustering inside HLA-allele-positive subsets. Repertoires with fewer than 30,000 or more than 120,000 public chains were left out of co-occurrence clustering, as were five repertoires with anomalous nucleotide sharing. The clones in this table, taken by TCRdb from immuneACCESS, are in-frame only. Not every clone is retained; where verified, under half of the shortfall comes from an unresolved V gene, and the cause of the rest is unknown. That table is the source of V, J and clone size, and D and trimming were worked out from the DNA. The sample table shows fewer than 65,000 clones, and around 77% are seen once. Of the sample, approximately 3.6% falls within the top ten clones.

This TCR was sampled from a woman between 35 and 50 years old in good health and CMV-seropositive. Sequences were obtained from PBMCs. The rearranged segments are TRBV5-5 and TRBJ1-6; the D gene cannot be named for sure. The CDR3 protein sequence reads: CASSSQVAQALHF. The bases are TGTGCCAGCAGCTCCCAGGTGGCCCAGGCCCTCCACTTT.